This entry concerns a single T cell receptor beta chain. As yet, its antigen is unknown. An end of the junction does not agree with germline; a read error may underlie this. This sample was included in a study of cytomegalovirus exposure and HLA in healthy donors. Study outcomes and limitations: Cytomegalovirus-associated status was assigned to about 150 TCR beta chains. CMV serostatus alone was available as immune exposure information.

60 Vbeta and 13 Jbeta primers were used in PCR. Produced via immunoSEQ multiplex PCR; TCRdb's table is partial and in-frame only. The sample carries about 190,000 clones, 70% to 90% recorded once. Among the donors, all were healthy bone marrow donors. The TCR sequence derives from a woman aged 18-30 years in good health and CMV-seronegative. Input material: PBMCs.

CDR3 loop: CVSSETGGVPYYSNQPQHF. In DNA form, the CDR3 reads TGTGTCAGCAGTGAAACAGGGGGCGTCCCTTATTATAGCAATCAGCCCCAGCATTTT. This chain joins TRBV2 and TRBJ1-5; TRBD1 matches 9 bases. This CDR3 comprises 19 residues. Germline V gene sequence: CDR1 SNHLY, CDR2 FYNNEI.